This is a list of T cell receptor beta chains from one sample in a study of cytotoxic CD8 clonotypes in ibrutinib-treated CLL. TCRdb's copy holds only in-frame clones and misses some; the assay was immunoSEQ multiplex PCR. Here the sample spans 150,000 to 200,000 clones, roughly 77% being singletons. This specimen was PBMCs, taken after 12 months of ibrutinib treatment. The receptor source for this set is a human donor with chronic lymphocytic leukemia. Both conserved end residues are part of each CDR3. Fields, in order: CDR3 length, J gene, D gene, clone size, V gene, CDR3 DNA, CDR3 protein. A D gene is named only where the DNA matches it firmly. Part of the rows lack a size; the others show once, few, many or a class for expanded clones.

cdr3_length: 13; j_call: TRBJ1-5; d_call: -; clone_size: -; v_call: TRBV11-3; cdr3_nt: TGTGCCAGCAGCTTAGACAGGGATAAGCCCCAGCATTTT; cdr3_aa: CASSLDRDKPQHF
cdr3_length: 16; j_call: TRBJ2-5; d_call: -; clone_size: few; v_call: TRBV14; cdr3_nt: TGTGCCAGCAGCCAAGATAGGGCCGTGCGCCCAGAGACCCAGTACTTC; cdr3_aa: CASSQDRAVRPETQYF
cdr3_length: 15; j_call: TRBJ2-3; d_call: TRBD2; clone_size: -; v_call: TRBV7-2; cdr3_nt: TGTGCCAGCAGCTTAGGGGGGGGACTCACAGATACGCAGTATTTT; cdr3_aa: CASSLGGGLTDTQYF
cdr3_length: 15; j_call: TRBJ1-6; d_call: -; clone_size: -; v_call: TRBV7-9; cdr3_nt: TGTGCCAGCAGTTCAGATCCGATGGGGATTTTACCCCTCCACTTT; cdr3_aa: CASSSDPMGILPLHF
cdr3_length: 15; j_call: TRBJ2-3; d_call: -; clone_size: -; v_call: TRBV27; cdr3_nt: TGTGCCAGCAGTTATCGCGATTGGAGCACAGATACGCAGTATTTT; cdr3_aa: CASSYRDWSTDTQYF
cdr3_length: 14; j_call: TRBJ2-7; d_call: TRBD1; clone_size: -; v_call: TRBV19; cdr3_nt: TGTGCCAGTAGTCTCCGGACAGGGGGTATTGGGCAGTACTTC; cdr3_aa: CASSLRTGGIGQYF
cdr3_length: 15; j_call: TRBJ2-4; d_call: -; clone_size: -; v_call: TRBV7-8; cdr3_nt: TGTGCCAGCAGCTTAGACGCGTTAGCCAAAAACATTCAGTACTTC; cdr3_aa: CASSLDALAKNIQYF
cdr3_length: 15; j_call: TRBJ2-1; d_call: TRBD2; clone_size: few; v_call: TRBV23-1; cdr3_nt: TGCGCCAGCAGTCGACCTAGCGGGAGTTCCAATGAGCAGTTCTTC; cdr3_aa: CASSRPSGSSNEQFF
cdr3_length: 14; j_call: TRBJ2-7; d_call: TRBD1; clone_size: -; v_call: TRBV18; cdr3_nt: TGTGCCAGCTCACTAAAGACAGGGTCCTACGAGCAGTACTTC; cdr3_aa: CASSLKTGSYEQYF
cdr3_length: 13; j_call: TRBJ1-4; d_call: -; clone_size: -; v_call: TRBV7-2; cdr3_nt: TGTGCCAGCAGCCGATATGGCACAGAAAAACTGTTTTTT; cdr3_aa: CASSRYGTEKLFF
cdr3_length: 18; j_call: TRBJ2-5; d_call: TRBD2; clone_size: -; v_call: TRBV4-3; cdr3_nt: TGCGCCAGCAGCCAAGGAGCGGGCTTAGCGGGGGGGCAAGAGACCCAGTACTTC; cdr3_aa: CASSQGAGLAGGQETQYF
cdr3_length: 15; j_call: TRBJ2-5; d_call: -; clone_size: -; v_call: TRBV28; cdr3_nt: TGTGCCAGCAGCGTACCCGGTCAGGGGTCAGAGACCCAGTACTTC; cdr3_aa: CASSVPGQGSETQYF
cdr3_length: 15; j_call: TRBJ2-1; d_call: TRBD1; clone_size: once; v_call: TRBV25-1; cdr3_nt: TGTGCCAGCAGTGAGCAACAGGGGGCCTACAATGAGCAGTTCTTC; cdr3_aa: CASSEQQGAYNEQFF
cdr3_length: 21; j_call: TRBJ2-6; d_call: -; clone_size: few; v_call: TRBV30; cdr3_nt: TGTGCCTGGAGGCCCCCAGGACAGAGGATAGGCCCATATTCTGGGGCCAACGTCCTGACTTTC; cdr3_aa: CAWRPPGQRIGPYSGANVLTF
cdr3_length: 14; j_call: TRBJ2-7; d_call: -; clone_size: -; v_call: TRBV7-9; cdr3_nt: TGTGCCAGCAGCTTCGGTGGGGGCCGGGACGAGCAGTACTTC; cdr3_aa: CASSFGGGRDEQYF
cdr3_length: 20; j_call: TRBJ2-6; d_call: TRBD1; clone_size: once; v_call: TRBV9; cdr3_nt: TGTGCCAGCAGCGCCACATCCTCGGACAGGGGGTCGGTCGGGGCCAACGTCCTGACTTTC; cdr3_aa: CASSATSSDRGSVGANVLTF
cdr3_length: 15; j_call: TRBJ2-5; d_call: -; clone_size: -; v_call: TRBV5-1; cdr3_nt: TGCGCCAGCAGCTTGGCCGGGACCTCCCAAGAGACCCAGTACTTC; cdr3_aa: CASSLAGTSQETQYF
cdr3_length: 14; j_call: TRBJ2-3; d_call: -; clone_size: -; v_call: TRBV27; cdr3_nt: TGTGCCAGCAGCCGGGCCGGCGGAACAGATACGCAGTATTTT; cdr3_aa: CASSRAGGTDTQYF
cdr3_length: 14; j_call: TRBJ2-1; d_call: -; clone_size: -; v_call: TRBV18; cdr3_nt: TGTGCCAGCTCACCACTCCCCGGGGGCGATGAGCAGTTCTTC; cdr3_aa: CASSPLPGGDEQFF
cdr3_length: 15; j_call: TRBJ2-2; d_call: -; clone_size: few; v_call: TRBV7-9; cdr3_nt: TGTGCCAGCAGCAGCAACAGGGTCGGGACCGGGGAGCTGTTTTTT; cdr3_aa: CASSSNRVGTGELFF
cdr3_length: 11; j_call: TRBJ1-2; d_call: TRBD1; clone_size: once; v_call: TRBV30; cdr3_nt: TGTGCCTGGACACAGGGGTATGGCTACACCTTC; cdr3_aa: CAWTQGYGYTF
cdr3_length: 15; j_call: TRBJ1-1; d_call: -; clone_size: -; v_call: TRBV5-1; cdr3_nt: TGCGCCAGCAGCCCCGGAGTGGGGAGAACGGGTGAAGCTTTCTTT; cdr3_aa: CASSPGVGRTGEAFF
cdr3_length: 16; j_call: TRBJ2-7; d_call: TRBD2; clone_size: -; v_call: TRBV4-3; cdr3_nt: TGCGCCAGCAGCCAGGCCTTTGGGACTAGCTCTTACGAGCAGTACTTC; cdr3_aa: CASSQAFGTSSYEQYF
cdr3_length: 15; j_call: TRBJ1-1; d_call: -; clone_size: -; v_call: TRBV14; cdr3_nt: TGTGCCAGCAGCCAAGACCATTTAGAGGTCACTGAAGCTTTCTTT; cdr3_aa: CASSQDHLEVTEAFF
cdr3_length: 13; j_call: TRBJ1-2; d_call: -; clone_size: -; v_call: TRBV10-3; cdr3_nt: TGTGCCGCAACCAAGGAGGCCGGGAATGGCTACACCTTC; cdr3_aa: CAATKEAGNGYTF
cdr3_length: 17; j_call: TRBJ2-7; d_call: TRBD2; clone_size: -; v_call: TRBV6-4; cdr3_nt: TGTGCCAGCAGTGACTCGTTTAGCCCGGGACTAGAGAACGAGCAGTACTTC; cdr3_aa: CASSDSFSPGLENEQYF
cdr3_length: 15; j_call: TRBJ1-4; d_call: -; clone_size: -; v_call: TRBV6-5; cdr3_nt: TGTGCCAGCAGTTATGGTTCCGGGCACTATGAAAAACTGTTTTTT; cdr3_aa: CASSYGSGHYEKLFF
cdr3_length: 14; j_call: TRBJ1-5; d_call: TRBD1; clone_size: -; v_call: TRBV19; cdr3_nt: TGTGCCAGTAGCACACAGGGGTACAATCAGCCCCAGCATTTT; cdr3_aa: CASSTQGYNQPQHF
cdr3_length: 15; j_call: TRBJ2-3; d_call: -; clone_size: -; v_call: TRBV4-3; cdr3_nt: TGCGCCAGCAGCCAATACTGGTCTAGCACAGATACGCAGTATTTT; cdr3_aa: CASSQYWSSTDTQYF
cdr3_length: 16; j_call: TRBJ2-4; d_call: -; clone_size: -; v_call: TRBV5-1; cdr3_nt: TGCGCCAGCTGCCAGATCTCAGCGCGAGCCAAAAACATTCAGTACTTC; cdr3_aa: CASCQISARAKNIQYF
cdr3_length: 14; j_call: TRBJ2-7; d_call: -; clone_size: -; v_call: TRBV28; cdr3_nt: TGTGCCAGCAGTCTCGAGGGACGGAACTACGAGCAGTACTTC; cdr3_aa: CASSLEGRNYEQYF
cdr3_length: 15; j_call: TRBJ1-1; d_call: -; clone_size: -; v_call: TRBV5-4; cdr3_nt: TGTGCCAGCACCCCCACCGGCCGACGGGAGACTGAAGCTTTCTTT; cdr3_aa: CASTPTGRRETEAFF